Listed below are T cell receptor beta chains from one sample, sequenced in a study of T cell repertoires and HLA-DP antigens. Their antigens are not known. TCRdb's copy holds only in-frame clones and misses some; the assay was immunoSEQ multiplex PCR. The table shows about 73,000 clones, with around four fifths occurring only once. What was sequenced was CD4+ T cells from PBMCs. These receptors all come from a man aged 55 to 70 in good health and CMV-seronegative. The CDR3 runs from the conserved cysteine through the conserved F or W. Expanded clones are given a class, and other clones once, few, many or no size at all.

CDR3	V	size
CASRAARTGETQYF	TRBV6-5	NA
CASLDSRGLGQFF	TRBV10-2	NA
CASLSEMNTEAFF	TRBV6-1	NA
CASSSKVATNEKLFF	TRBV7-6	NA
CAGTGYNEQFF	TRBV30	once
CASSRQNTGELFF	TRBV9	NA
CASSYSGTEQETQYF	TRBV6-5	NA
CASRFNYQETQYF	TRBV6-5	NA
CASRVGNTEAFF	TRBV6-1	NA
CASSSDTGTGAGELFF	TRBV7-2	NA
CASSENSMGATNEKLFF	TRBV6-1	once
CASSRGLAGGLTDTQYF	TRBV27	NA
CASSQDASGTEEADTQYF	TRBV4-1	NA
CASSEGGLAGYEQYF	TRBV2	NA
CASSRELRTHRVTGELFF	TRBV11-2	NA
CASSTGNYGYTF	TRBV28	NA
CASSTDSGSRHNEQFF	TRBV9	once
CASDTSGRRGDTQYF	TRBV4-1	NA
CASSPPFSTDTQYF	TRBV18	NA
CASSSGGQGKETQYF	TRBV7-2	NA
CASSLSWAGSLDETQYF	TRBV5-6	few
CASSLSLQGLAGGRHSDNEQFF	TRBV28	once
CASSQTGATRPQHF	TRBV9	NA
CASSQGQGVYQPQHF	TRBV19	NA
CASSEGGRGTF	TRBV2	NA
CASSQDQFYGYTF	TRBV4-1	NA
CASSSNLGRAYEQYF	TRBV7-2	few
CASSVRAGQGSDTQYF	TRBV9	NA
CAISGEVGELFF	TRBV10-3	NA
CASSYGRAPANEQFF	TRBV6-5	few
CASSPGTGSSYEQYF	TRBV7-9	NA
CASSQDGGNTQYF	TRBV4-3	NA
CASSQDFGTGELFF	TRBV14	many
CASSVGGGASTDTQYF	TRBV9	once
CASSLRTGAGNTIYF	TRBV11-2	NA
CASSQHRGMSTGELFF	TRBV4-3	NA
CASSDSGGQPQHF	TRBV6-4	NA
CASSVDPGAGTGELFF	TRBV9	NA
CASSFRGSLGGEQYF	TRBV5-4	once
CASSAGTGGNSNQPQHF	TRBV13	NA
CASSSRDSGSGANVLTF	TRBV18	NA
CAWSVTGKEGTQYF	TRBV30	NA
CASSLSTGELFF	TRBV7-8	once
CASSENPGVNYGYTF	TRBV6-1	few
CACRWAAGGYTF	TRBV30	few
CASSLQGQGEKRINEKLFF	TRBV7-2	NA